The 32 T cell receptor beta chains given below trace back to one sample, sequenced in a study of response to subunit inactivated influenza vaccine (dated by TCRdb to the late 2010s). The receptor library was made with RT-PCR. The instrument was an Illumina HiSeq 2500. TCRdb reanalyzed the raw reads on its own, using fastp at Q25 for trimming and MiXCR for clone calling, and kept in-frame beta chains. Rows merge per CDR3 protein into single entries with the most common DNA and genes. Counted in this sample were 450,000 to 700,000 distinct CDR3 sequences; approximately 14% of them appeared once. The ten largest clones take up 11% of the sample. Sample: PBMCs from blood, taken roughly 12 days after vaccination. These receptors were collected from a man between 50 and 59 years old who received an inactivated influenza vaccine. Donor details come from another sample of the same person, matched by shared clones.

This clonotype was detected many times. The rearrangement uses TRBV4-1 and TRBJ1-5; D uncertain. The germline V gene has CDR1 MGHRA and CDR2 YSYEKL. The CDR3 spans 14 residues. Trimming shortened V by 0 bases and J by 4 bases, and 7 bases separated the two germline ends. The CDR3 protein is CASSQDVGNQPQHF. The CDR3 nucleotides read TGCGCCAGCAGCCAAGATGTGGGTAATCAGCCCCAGCATTTT.

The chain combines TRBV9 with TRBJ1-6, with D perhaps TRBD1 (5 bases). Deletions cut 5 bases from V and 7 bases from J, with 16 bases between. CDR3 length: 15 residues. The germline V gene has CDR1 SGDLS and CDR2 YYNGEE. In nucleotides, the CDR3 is TGTGCCAGCAGTGGGAGCGGCAGGGCCAATTCACCCCTCCACTTT. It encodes CASSGSGRANSPLHF.

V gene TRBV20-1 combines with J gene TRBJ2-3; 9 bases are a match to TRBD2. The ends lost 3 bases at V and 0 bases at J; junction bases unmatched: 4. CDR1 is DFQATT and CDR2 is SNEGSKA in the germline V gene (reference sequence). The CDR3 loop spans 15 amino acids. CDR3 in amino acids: CSARAAGGSTDTQYF. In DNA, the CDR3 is TGCAGTGCTAGGGCGGCGGGGGGGAGCACAGATACGCAGTATTTT.

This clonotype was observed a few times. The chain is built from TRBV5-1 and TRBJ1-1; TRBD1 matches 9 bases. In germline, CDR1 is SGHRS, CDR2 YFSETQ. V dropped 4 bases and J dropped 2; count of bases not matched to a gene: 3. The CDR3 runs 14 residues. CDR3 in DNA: TGCGCCAGCAGCCAACAGGGGGCCAACACTGAAGCTTTCTTT. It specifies CASSQQGANTEAFF. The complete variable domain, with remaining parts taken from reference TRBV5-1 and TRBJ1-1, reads KAGVTQTPRYLIKTRGQQVTLSCSPISGHRSVSWYQQTPGQGLQFLFEYFSETQRNKGNFPGRFSGRQFSNSRSEMNVSTLELGDSALYLCASSQQGANTEAFFGQGTRLTVV.

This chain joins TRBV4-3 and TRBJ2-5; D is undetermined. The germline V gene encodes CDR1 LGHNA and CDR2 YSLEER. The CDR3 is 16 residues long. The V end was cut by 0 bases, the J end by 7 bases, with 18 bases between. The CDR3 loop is CASSQDFASTEGTQYF. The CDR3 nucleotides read TGCGCCAGCAGCCAAGATTTCGCGTCTACCGAAGGGACCCAGTACTTC.

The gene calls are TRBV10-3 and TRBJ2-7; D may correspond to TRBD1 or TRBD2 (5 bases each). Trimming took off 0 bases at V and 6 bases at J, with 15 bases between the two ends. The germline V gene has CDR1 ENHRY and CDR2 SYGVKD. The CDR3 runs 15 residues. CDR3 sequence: CAISESGVVVLEQYF. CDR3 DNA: TGTGCCATCAGTGAGTCGGGGGTAGTTGTACTCGAGCAGTACTTC.

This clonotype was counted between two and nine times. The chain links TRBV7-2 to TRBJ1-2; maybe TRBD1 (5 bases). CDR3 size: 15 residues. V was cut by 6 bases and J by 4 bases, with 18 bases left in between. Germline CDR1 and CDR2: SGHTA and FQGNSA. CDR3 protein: CASSFSGAGGYGYTF. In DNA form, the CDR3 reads TGTGCCAGCAGTTTCTCCGGGGCAGGCGGCTATGGCTACACCTTC.

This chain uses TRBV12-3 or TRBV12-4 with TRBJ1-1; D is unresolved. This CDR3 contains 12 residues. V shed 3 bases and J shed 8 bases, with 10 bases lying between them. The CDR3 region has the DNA TGTGCCAGCAGTTTCGGAGGCTACGAAGCTTTCTTT. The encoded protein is CASSFGGYEAFF.

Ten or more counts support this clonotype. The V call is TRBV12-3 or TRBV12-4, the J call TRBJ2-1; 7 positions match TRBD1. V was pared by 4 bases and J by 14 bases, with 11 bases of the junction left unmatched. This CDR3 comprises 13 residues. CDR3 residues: CASSSTGADGEFF. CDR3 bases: TGTGCCAGCAGTTCCACAGGGGCCGACGGGGAGTTCTTC.

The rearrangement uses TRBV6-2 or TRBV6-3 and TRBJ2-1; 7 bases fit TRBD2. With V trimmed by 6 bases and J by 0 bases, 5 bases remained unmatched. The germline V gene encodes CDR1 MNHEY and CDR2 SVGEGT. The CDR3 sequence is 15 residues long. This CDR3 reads CASRKAGSSYNEQFF. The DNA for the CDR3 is TGTGCCAGCAGGAAAGCGGGGAGCTCCTACAATGAGCAGTTCTTC.

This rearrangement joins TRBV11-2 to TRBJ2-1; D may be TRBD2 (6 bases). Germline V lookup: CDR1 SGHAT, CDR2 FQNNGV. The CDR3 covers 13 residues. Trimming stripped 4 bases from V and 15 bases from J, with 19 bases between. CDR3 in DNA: TGTGCCAGCAGCTACTCCCGACTAGATCGGGCGTTCTTC. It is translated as CASSYSRLDRAFF. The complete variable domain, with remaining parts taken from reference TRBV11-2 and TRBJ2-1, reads EAGVAQSPRYKIIEKRQSVAFWCNPISGHATLYWYQQILGQGPKLLIQFQNNGVVDDSQLPKDRFSAERLKGVDSTLKIQPAKLEDSAVYLCASSYSRLDRAFFGPGTRLTVL.

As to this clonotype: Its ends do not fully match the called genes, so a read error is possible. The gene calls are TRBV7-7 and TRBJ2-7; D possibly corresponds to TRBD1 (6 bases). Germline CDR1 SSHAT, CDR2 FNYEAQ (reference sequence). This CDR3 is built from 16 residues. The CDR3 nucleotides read TGTGCTAGCAGCCCGGGCGCGGTCGGACAGTCCTACGAGCAGTACTTC. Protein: CASSPGAVGQSYEQYF. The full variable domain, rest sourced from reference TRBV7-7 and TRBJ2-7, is GAGVSQSPRYKVTKRGQDVTLRCDPISSHATLYWYQQALGQGPEFLTYFNYEAQPDKSGLPSDRFSAERPEGSISTLTIQRTEQRDSAMYRCASSPGAVGQSYEQYFGPGTRLTVT.

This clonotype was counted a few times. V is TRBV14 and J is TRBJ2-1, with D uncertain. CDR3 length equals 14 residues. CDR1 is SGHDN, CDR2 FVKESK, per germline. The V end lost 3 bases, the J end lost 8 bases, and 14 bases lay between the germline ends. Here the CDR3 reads CASSQGKAWDEQFF. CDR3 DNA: TGTGCCAGCAGCCAGGGTAAAGCCTGGGATGAGCAGTTCTTC.

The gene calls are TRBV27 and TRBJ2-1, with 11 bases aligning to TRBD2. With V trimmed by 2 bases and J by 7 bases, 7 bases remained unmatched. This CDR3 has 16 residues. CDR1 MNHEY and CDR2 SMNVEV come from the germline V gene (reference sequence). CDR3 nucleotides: TGTGCCAGCAGTTTAGGGTCTAGCGGGAGGCTGAATGAGCAGTTCTTC. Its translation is CASSLGSSGRLNEQFF.

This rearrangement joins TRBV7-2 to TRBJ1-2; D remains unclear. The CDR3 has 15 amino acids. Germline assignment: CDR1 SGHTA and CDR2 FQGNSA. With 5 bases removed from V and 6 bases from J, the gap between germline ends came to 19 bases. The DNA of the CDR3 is TGTGCCAGCAGCCTCTACCCGGGTTCCGCTCATGGCTACACCTTC. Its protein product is CASSLYPGSAHGYTF.

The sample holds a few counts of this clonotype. The CDR3 DNA sequence: TGCAGCGTTCCAGAACAAGAGACCCAGTACTTC. This codes for CSVPEQETQYF. The chain joins TRBV29-1 to TRBJ2-5; no clear D. The V end lost 5 bases, the J end lost 2 bases, and 6 bases lay between the germline ends. The V gene's germline CDR1 is SQVTM and CDR2 ANQGSEA. The CDR3 length is 11 residues.

CDR3 coding DNA: TGTGCCACCAGTGATTCTGCGGGAGGGTATGGCTACACCTTC. Protein: CATSDSAGGYGYTF. The genes are TRBV24-1 and TRBJ1-2; D not certain. Germline CDR1 is KGHDR and CDR2 is SFDVKD. CDR3 length equals 14 residues. The ends were cut back, 2 bases at V and 5 bases at J, with 11 bases in the middle.

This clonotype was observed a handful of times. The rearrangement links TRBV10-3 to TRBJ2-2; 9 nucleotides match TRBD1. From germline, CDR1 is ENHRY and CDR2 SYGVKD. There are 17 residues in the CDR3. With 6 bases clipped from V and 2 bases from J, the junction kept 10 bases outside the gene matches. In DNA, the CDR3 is TGTGCCATCAGGACAGGGGGAGGGGGCCCTAACACCGGGGAGCTGTTTTTT. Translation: CAIRTGGGGPNTGELFF.

In DNA form, the CDR3 reads TGTGCCAGCAGTAAGAGTAACTATGGCTACACCTTC. Translated, it gives CASSKSNYGYTF. The rearrangement uses TRBV6-5 and TRBJ1-2; D gene unclear. Trimming removed 5 bases from V and 1 base from J, with 5 bases in between. The V gene's germline CDR1 is MNHEY and CDR2 SVGAGI. This CDR3 contains 12 residues.

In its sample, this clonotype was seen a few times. This CDR3 is CSATGGALNEKLFF. Here the CDR3 DNA reads TGCAGTGCTACCGGAGGGGCCTTAAATGAAAAACTGTTTTTT. The gene calls are TRBV20-1 and TRBJ1-4; TRBD1 might be the D (5 bases). The CDR3 consists of 14 residues. The germline V gene encodes CDR1 DFQATT and CDR2 SNEGSKA (reference sequence). V was cut by 4 bases and J by 5 bases, with 14 bases left in between.

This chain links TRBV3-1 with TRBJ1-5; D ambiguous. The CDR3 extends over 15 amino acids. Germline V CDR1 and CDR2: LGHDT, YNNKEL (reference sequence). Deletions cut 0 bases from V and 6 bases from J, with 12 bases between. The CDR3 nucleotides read TGTGCCAGCAGCCAAGATTATACAGTCGGTCAGCCCCAGCATTTT. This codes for CASSQDYTVGQPQHF.

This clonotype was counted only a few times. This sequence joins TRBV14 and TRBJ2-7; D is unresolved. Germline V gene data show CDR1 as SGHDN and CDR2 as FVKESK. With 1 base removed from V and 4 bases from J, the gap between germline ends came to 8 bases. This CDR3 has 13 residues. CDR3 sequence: CASSQGPPYEQYF. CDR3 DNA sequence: TGTGCCAGCAGCCAAGGGCCCCCGTACGAGCAGTACTTC.

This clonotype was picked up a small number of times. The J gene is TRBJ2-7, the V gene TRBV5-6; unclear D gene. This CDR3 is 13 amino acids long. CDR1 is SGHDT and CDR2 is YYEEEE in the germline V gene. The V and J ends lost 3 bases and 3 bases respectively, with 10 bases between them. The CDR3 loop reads CASSSTVVYEQYF. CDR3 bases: TGTGCCAGCAGCTCAACAGTGGTCTACGAGCAGTACTTC.

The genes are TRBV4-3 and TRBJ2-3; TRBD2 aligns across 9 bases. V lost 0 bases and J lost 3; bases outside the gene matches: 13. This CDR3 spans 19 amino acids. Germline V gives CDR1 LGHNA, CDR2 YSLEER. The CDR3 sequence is CASSQDSNSGGLETDTQYF. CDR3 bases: TGCGCCAGCAGCCAAGATTCGAATAGCGGGGGTTTAGAGACAGATACGCAGTATTTT.

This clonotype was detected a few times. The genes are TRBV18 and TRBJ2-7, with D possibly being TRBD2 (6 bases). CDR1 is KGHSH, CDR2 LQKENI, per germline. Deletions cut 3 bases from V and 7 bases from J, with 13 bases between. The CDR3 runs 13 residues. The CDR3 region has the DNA TGTGCCAGCTCACCCTCCTGGGGGGAGGAGCAGTACTTC. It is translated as CASSPSWGEEQYF.

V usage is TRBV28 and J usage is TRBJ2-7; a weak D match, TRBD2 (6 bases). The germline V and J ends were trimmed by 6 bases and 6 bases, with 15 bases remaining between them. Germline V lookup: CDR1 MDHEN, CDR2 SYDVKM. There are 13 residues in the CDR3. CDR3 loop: CASSLEVGGEQYF. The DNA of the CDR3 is TGTGCCAGCAGCTTGGAAGTGGGGGGCGAGCAGTACTTC.

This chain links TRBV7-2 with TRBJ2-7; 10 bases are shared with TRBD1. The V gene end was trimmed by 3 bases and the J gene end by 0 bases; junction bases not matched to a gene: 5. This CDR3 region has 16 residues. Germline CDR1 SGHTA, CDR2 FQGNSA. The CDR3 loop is CASSFRTGGTSYEQYF. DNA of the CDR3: TGTGCCAGCAGCTTTAGGACAGGGGGGACCTCCTACGAGCAGTACTTC.

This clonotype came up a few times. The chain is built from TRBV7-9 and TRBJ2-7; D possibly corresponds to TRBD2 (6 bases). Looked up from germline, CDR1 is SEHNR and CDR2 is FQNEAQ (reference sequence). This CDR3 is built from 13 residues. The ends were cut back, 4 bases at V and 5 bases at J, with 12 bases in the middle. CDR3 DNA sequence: TGTGCCAGCAGCTCGGGAGTCACCGACGAGCAGTACTTC. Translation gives CASSSGVTDEQYF.

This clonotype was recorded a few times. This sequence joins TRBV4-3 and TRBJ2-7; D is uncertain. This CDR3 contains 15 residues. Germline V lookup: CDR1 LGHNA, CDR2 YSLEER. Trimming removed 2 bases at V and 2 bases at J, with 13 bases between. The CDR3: CASSQTTSSAYEQYF. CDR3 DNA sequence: TGCGCCAGCAGCCAAACGACTTCCAGCGCCTACGAGCAGTACTTC.

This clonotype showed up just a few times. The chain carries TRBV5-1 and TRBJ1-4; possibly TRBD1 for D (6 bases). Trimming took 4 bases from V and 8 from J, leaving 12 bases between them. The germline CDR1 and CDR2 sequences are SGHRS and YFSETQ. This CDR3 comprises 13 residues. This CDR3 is CASSPGQNEKLFF. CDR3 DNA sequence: TGCGCCAGCAGCCCCGGACAGAACGAAAAACTGTTTTTT.

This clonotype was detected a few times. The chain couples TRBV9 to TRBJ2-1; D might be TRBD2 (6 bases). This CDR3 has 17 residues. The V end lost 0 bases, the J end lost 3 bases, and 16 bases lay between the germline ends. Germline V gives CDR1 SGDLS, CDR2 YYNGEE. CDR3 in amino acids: CASSVGGGGRNYNEQFF. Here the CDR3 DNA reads TGTGCCAGCAGCGTAGGGGGAGGAGGGAGGAACTACAATGAGCAGTTCTTC. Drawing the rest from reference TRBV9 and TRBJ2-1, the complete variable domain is DSGVTQTPKHLITATGQRVTLRCSPRSGDLSVYWYQQSLDQGLQFLIQYYNGEERAKGNILERFSAQQFPDLHSELNLSSLELGDSALYFCASSVGGGGRNYNEQFFGPGTRLTVL.

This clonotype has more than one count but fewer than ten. CDR3 amino acids: CASSLSHGEQYF. CDR3 nucleotide sequence: TGTGCCAGCAGCTTATCCCATGGCGAGCAGTACTTC. The chain carries TRBV7-9 and TRBJ2-7; no clear D. The CDR3 extends over 12 amino acids. V was shortened by 2 bases and J by 6 bases, with 8 bases between the two germline ends. Germline CDR1 is SEHNR and CDR2 is FQNEAQ (reference sequence).